A selection of T cell receptor beta chains follows, all from one sample in a study of cytomegalovirus exposure and HLA in healthy donors. Sequenced by immunoSEQ multiplex PCR; TCRdb stores in-frame clones only, minus some. The table records about 110,000 clones, 74% of them present only once. Sequenced: PBMCs. Receptors originate from a man aged 45-60 years in good health and CMV-seropositive. Each CDR3 is given with its conserved first and last residue. The order of the fields is J gene, D gene, V gene, CDR3 protein. A D gene is named only where the DNA matches it firmly.

>TRBJ2-7|-|TRBV19
CASSPRGGGAVEQYF
>TRBJ1-6|-|TRBV6-4
CASSEEGGTLHF
>TRBJ1-2|TRBD1|TRBV5-5
CASSLKPGQGYGYTF
>TRBJ2-1|TRBD2|TRBV6-6
CASSLRGAYNEQFF
>TRBJ1-3|TRBD1|TRBV5-6
CASSALGTGKGNTIYF
>TRBJ2-1|TRBD2|TRBV5-4
CASSHPTSGGSSYNEQFF
>TRBJ2-5|-|TRBV15
CATSRGGGAGETQYF
>TRBJ1-2|TRBD1|TRBV4-1
CASSSTGRGDGYTF
>TRBJ2-7|-|TRBV6-5
CASSSPTRSYEQYF
>TRBJ2-7|TRBD2|TRBV9
CASSGGLQTYEQYF
>TRBJ1-2|-|TRBV13
CASSLRFNYGYTF
>TRBJ1-1|TRBD1|TRBV2
CASSYRGSDTEAFF
>TRBJ1-2|-|TRBV7-2
CASSLAPQGYYGYTF
>TRBJ1-2|-|TRBV25-1
CASSEQGLYGYTF
>TRBJ2-5|-|TRBV6-5
CASSRGGTQYF
>TRBJ1-1|-|TRBV5-1
CASSLELKYPEAFF
>TRBJ1-5|-|TRBV4-1
CASSQGSSSNQPQHF
>TRBJ2-5|-|TRBV18
CASSPPRGSGGEETQYF
>TRBJ2-3|TRBD1|TRBV30
CAWRMTGDLDTQYF
>TRBJ2-2|-|TRBV5-1
CASSLDPGRTGELFF
>TRBJ1-6|-|TRBV27
CASSLRRDYNSPLHF
>TRBJ1-4|TRBD1|TRBV18
CASSLRQGPEKLFF
>TRBJ2-7|-|TRBV6-1
CASSGGLSSSYEQYF
>TRBJ1-1|-|TRBV7-6
CASSPHLFRETMNTEAFF
>TRBJ2-2|-|TRBV7-3
CASSLNGGFTGELFF
>TRBJ2-2|-|TRBV5-1
CASSTGTPNTGELFF
>TRBJ2-7|TRBD2|TRBV7-2
CASIEGLAGVGYEQYF
>TRBJ2-1|TRBD2|TRBV6-1
CASSEGAGGSSYNEQFF
>TRBJ2-3|-|TRBV7-9
CASRAGGADPSTDTQYF
>TRBJ2-7|-|TRBV2
CASSEKGVYYEQYF
>TRBJ1-6|-|TRBV21-1
CASSASGGGDNSPLHF
>TRBJ1-5|-|TRBV27
CASSRQGDQPQHF
>TRBJ2-1|TRBD2|TRBV7-3
CASSGLAGDNEQFF
>TRBJ2-5|-|TRBV30
CAWSGAPQGTQYF
>TRBJ2-7|TRBD1|TRBV13
CASSLALGGLEQYF
>TRBJ2-1|TRBD2|TRBV29-1
CSVERREGLGEQFF
>TRBJ2-3|TRBD2|TRBV5-1
CASSPGSGDTDTQYF
>TRBJ1-5|-|TRBV10-2
CASSEMRGGRQPQHF
>TRBJ2-3|-|TRBV2
CASSVEAGAAGEYF
>TRBJ2-7|-|TRBV6-5
CASKRDLSSYEQYF
>TRBJ2-3|TRBD2|TRBV5-4
CASSSSLAGGTDTQYF
>TRBJ2-2|TRBD1|TRBV15
CATQNLRDRGLSGELFF
>TRBJ2-2|-|TRBV6-6
CASSYGFAGELFF
>TRBJ2-2|-|TRBV7-8
CASSSSSGSNTGELFF
>TRBJ1-2|-|TRBV28
CASEEGGENGYTF
>TRBJ2-7|-|TRBV5-1
CASSFRPGNEQYF
>TRBJ1-5|-|TRBV10-3
CAISGGDSNQPQHF
>TRBJ2-7|TRBD1|TRBV6-6
CASSQTTGTGRHEQYF
>TRBJ1-5|TRBD1|TRBV4-1
CASSQGRRGLGSNQPQHF
>TRBJ2-3|-|TRBV19
CASSTLSRIPDTQYF
>TRBJ2-5|-|TRBV6-5
CASKRMETQYF
>TRBJ2-5|-|TRBV25-1
CASSLRGTQETQYF
>TRBJ2-3|TRBD1|TRBV5-1
CASSWGQGGNTDTQYF